These 12 T cell receptor beta chains share one sample of origin, sequenced in a study of cytomegalovirus exposure and HLA in healthy donors. TCRdb's table, derived via immunoSEQ multiplex PCR, lists solely in-frame clones and lacks some. The sample has around 190,000 clones, 80% to 85% seen once. Sequencing was done on a sample of PBMCs. The receptors originated from a woman in her thirties in good health and CMV-seronegative.

The V gene is TRBV6-6, the J gene TRBJ2-1, with 7 bases aligning to TRBD2. The CDR3 is 15 residues long. Germline V lookup: CDR1 MNHNY, CDR2 SVGAGI (reference sequence). J lost 1 base, V lost 2 bases, and 2 bases had no gene match. The CDR3 DNA reads TGTGCCAGCAGTTACGCGGGGGTATCCTACAATGAGCAGTTCTTC. It translates to CASSYAGVSYNEQFF.

This clone was observed a single time. The gene calls are TRBV6-5 and TRBJ1-3; 7 bases are a match to TRBD1. The V gene end was trimmed by 6 bases and the J gene end by 0 bases; junction bases not matched to a gene: 5. The CDR3 has 15 amino acids. Germline V gene data show CDR1 as MNHEY and CDR2 as SVGAGI. CDR3: CASSRQGTSGNTIYF. For the CDR3, the DNA is TGTGCCAGCAGCCGACAGGGTACCTCTGGAAACACCATATATTTT.

This clone occurred a few times. The chain is built from TRBV5-5 and TRBJ1-5, with TRBD1 as a possible D gene (5 bases). This CDR3 region has 12 residues. CDR1 is SGHKS, CDR2 YYEKEE, per germline (reference sequence). Trimming removed 2 bases from V and 7 bases from J, with 7 bases in between. CDR3 sequence (DNA): TGTGCCAGCAGCTTTCCAGGGCAGCCCCAGCATTTT. As protein: CASSFPGQPQHF. Combining the CDR3 with reference TRBV5-5 and TRBJ1-5 gives the whole variable domain DAGVTQSPTHLIKTRGQQVTLRCSPISGHKSVSWYQQVLGQGPQFIFQYYEKEERGRGNFPDRFSARQFPNYSSELNVNALLLGDSALYLCASSFPGQPQHFGDGTRLSIL.

This chain joins TRBV11-2 and TRBJ2-1, with 7 bases that match TRBD2. V dropped 1 base and J dropped 2; count of bases not matched to a gene: 2. The CDR3 totals 15 residues. The germline V gene encodes CDR1 SGHAT and CDR2 FQNNGV. CDR3 DNA sequence: TGTGCCAGCAGCTTAGCGGGAGGCGCCTACAATGAGCAGTTCTTC. Translation gives CASSLAGGAYNEQFF.

The chain joins TRBV5-1 to TRBJ2-3; D unclear. The CDR3 is made up of 10 amino acids. V gave up 3 bases and J gave up 8 bases, with 4 bases separating them. CDR1 and CDR2 (germline): SGHRS, YFSETQ. This chain's CDR3 is CASSSGTQYF. In DNA, the CDR3 is TGCGCCAGCAGCTCGGGTACGCAGTATTTT.

V gene TRBV7-3 combines with J gene TRBJ2-7, with D possibly TRBD1 on 5 matching bases. CDR1 is SGHTA and CDR2 is FQGTGA in the germline V gene. The CDR3 runs to 15 residues. V lost 5 bases and J 3 bases, leaving 17 bases between the germline ends. The CDR3 reads CASSRTLPRDYEQYF. CDR3 bases: TGTGCCAGCAGCCGGACATTGCCAAGGGACTACGAGCAGTACTTC.

The chain employs TRBV4-1 and TRBJ2-5, with D tentatively TRBD2 (5 bases). Germline V gene lookup returns CDR1 MGHRA and CDR2 YSYEKL. This CDR3 comprises 16 residues. V was trimmed by 1 base and J by 4 bases, leaving 16 bases between them. This CDR3 is CASSQGRRGITETQYF. The CDR3 nucleotides read TGCGCCAGCAGCCAAGGCCGAAGAGGGATTACAGAGACCCAGTACTTC.

This chain connects TRBV7-8 to TRBJ2-7, with 8 bases fitting TRBD1. The CDR3 totals 17 residues. Germline CDR1 SGHVS, CDR2 FQNEAQ. The junction had 16 bases not matched to a gene; V was cut back by 5 bases and J by 4 bases. The CDR3 nucleotides read TGTGCCAGCAGCCCGCCAACTAAACGACAGGGGTTATACGAGCAGTACTTC. Translating it yields CASSPPTKRQGLYEQYF. The whole variable domain, filled in from reference TRBV7-8 and TRBJ2-7, reads GAGVSQSPRYKVAKRGQDVALRCDPISGHVSLFWYQQALGQGPEFLTYFQNEAQLDKSGLPSDRFFAERPEGSVSTLKIQRTQQEDSAVYLCASSPPTKRQGLYEQYFGPGTRLTVT.

This chain uses TRBV5-6 with TRBJ2-2; TRBD1 matches at 9 bases. V trimming: 2 bases; J trimming: 5 bases; junction bases outside the gene matches: 7. Germline CDR1 is SGHDT and CDR2 is YYEEEE. The CDR3 loop spans 16 amino acids. The CDR3 here is CASSLPGQGKTGELFF. The CDR3 nucleotides are TGTGCCAGCAGCTTACCGGGACAGGGAAAAACCGGGGAGCTGTTTTTT.

This clone has more than one count but fewer than ten. CDR3 DNA sequence: TGCGCCAGCGCGGGACAGGGGAACACCGGGGAGCTGTTTTTT. It is translated as CASAGQGNTGELFF. This chain links TRBV10-2 with TRBJ2-2, with TRBD1 identical over 9 bases. CDR1 is WSHSY, CDR2 SAAADI, per germline. V was clipped by 8 bases and J by 1 base; unmatched bases: 2. The CDR3 has 14 residues.

This chain uses TRBV7-9 with TRBJ2-7; 9 nucleotides align to TRBD1. Germline loops: CDR1 SEHNR, CDR2 FQNEAQ (reference sequence). The CDR3 contains 15 residues. Germline trimming cut 6 bases from V and 0 bases from J; bases unmatched to any gene: 6. The chain's CDR3 is CASRPGTGSSYEQYF. CDR3 DNA: TGTGCCAGCAGACCCGGGACAGGGAGCTCCTACGAGCAGTACTTC.

The genes are TRBV6-1 and TRBJ1-4; D is possibly TRBD1 (5 bases). Trimming removed 6 bases from V and 4 bases from J, with 12 bases in between. CDR1 MNHNS and CDR2 SASEGT come from the germline V gene. The CDR3 totals 14 residues. The CDR3 bases are TGTGCCAGCAGCCTGGACACTTATAATGAAAAACTGTTTTTT. Its translation is CASSLDTYNEKLFF.